Presented here are 25 T cell receptor beta chains from one specimen sequenced in a study of CD8+ T cells in alopecia areata. Once RNA had been extracted, it was reverse transcribed into cDNA to act as the sequencing template. Here immunoSEQ multiplex PCR was the method, and the copy in TCRdb shows in-frame clones only, minus some. The sample yields around 140,000 clones, approximately 50% seen once. The starting material was CD4+ T cells sorted from blood, obtained at week 0. These receptors were obtained from a human donor with alopecia areata.

The rearrangement joins TRBV9 to TRBJ2-6; D is ambiguous. Germline CDR1 reads SGDLS; CDR2 reads YYNGEE. The CDR3 covers 14 residues. The V end was cut by 0 bases, the J end by 2 bases, with 3 bases between. The CDR3 reads CASSVAPGANVLTF. The CDR3 coding sequence is TGTGCCAGCAGCGTAGCCCCTGGGGCCAACGTCCTGACTTTC. The full variable domain, with the rest looked up from reference TRBV9 and TRBJ2-6, is DSGVTQTPKHLITATGQRVTLRCSPRSGDLSVYWYQQSLDQGLQFLIQYYNGEERAKGNILERFSAQQFPDLHSELNLSSLELGDSALYFCASSVAPGANVLTFGAGSRLTVL.

This clone was recorded a few times. The chain joins TRBV2 to TRBJ2-7, with TRBD2 matching 11 bases. This CDR3 has 13 amino acids. V shed 8 bases and J 3 bases; nucleotides not matched to a gene: 3. CDR1 and CDR2 (germline): SNHLY, FYNNEI. The CDR3 DNA reads as TGTGCCAGCGGACTAGCGGGCCTCTACGAGCAGTACTTC. As protein: CASGLAGLYEQYF. Full variable domain (missing parts from reference TRBV2 and TRBJ2-7): EPEVTQTPSHQVTQMGQEVILRCVPISNHLYFYWYRQILGQKVEFLVSFYNNEISEKSEIFDDQFSVERPDGSNFTLKIRSTKLEDSAMYFCASGLAGLYEQYFGPGTRLTVT.

The rearrangement joins TRBV18 to TRBJ2-7, with TRBD2 matching 10 bases. The CDR3 has 15 residues. Per germline, CDR1 KGHSH and CDR2 LQKENI. V shed 2 bases, J shed 7 bases, and the junction held 8 bases outside the gene matches. The CDR3 nucleotides are TGTGCCAGCTCACCAGGAAGCGGGAGGGCCCAGGAGCAGTACTTC. It encodes CASSPGSGRAQEQYF.

The chain combines TRBV15 with TRBJ2-7; a possible D gene is TRBD2 (6 bases). This CDR3 is built from 16 residues. The ends were cut back, 0 bases at V and 3 bases at J, with 15 bases in the middle. In germline, CDR1 is LNHNV, CDR2 YYDKDF (reference sequence). Here the CDR3 reads CATSRDSGVRIYEQYF. The CDR3 DNA reads as TGTGCCACCAGCAGAGATTCGGGGGTTAGAATCTACGAGCAGTACTTC.

The V call is TRBV6-1, the J call TRBJ1-5; D not certain. V shed 2 bases and J shed 3 bases, with 5 bases lying between them. The length of the CDR3 is 13 residues. Germline loops: CDR1 MNHNS, CDR2 SASEGT. The CDR3 sequence is CASSERFNQPQHF. The CDR3 DNA reads TGTGCCAGCAGTGAAAGGTTCAATCAGCCCCAGCATTTT.

The rearrangement uses TRBV30 and TRBJ2-3; D is possibly TRBD2 (6 bases). V was shortened by 2 bases and J by 4 bases, with 16 bases between the two germline ends. Germline values: CDR1 GTSNPN, CDR2 SVGIG (reference sequence). The CDR3 is made up of 15 amino acids. The CDR3 spells CAWSKGTSRADTQYF. CDR3 DNA sequence: TGTGCCTGGAGTAAAGGGACTTCAAGGGCAGATACGCAGTATTTT.

The chain couples TRBV30 to TRBJ1-2; 7 bases are shared with TRBD1. V lost 2 bases to trimming and J lost 7 bases; unmatched junction nucleotides: 4. The CDR3 runs 12 residues. Germline V lookup: CDR1 GTSNPN, CDR2 SVGIG (reference sequence). The CDR3 protein is CAWSMEGAGYTF. The CDR3 nucleotides read TGTGCCTGGAGTATGGAGGGGGCTGGCTACACCTTC.

This chain connects TRBV4-1 to TRBJ2-7; 10 nucleotides line up with TRBD2. Germline V gene lookup returns CDR1 MGHRA and CDR2 YSYEKL. This CDR3 is 16 amino acids long. V was pared by 0 bases and J by 4 bases, with 6 bases of the junction left unmatched. The CDR3 here is CASSQDFLAGVYEQYF. DNA of the CDR3: TGCGCCAGCAGCCAAGATTTCCTAGCGGGAGTGTACGAGCAGTACTTC.

The CDR3 sequence is CASRTVPFGYTF. Written as DNA, the CDR3 is TGTGCCAGCAGGACAGTCCCCTTTGGCTACACCTTC. The chain has TRBV2 and TRBJ1-2, with D perhaps matching TRBD1 (5 bases). Trimming left V 6 bases short and J 7 bases short, with 12 bases between. Germline assignment: CDR1 SNHLY and CDR2 FYNNEI. The CDR3 consists of 12 residues.

This chain connects TRBV23-1 to TRBJ2-3; D is ambiguous. TRBV23-1 is designated an ORF whose function remains uncertain. The CDR3 totals 16 residues. V was trimmed by 11 bases and J by 2 bases, leaving 23 bases between them. CDR3 in DNA: TGCGCCCCCCATTTTTCCCGTCGAACATACACAGATACGCAGTATTTT. This translates into CAPHFSRRTYTDTQYF.

This chain connects TRBV29-1 to TRBJ2-7; D not certain. V lost 4 bases to trimming and J lost 1 base, with 11 bases between them. The length of the CDR3 is 13 residues. CDR1 is SQVTM, CDR2 ANQGSEA, per germline. As DNA, the CDR3 is TGCAGCGTTGTGGCAGGTGAATCCTACGAGCAGTACTTC. Encoded protein: CSVVAGESYEQYF.

The chain couples TRBV5-1 to TRBJ2-5; D is perhaps TRBD1 (6 bases). The CDR3 covers 13 residues. Germline CDR1 and CDR2: SGHRS and YFSETQ. Trimming removed 4 bases at V and 5 bases at J, with 12 bases between. CDR3 DNA sequence: TGCGCCAGCAGCCTAGGACAGCGGGAGACCCAGTACTTC. This gives the protein CASSLGQRETQYF.

The chain couples TRBV7-3 to TRBJ2-1; 7 bases match TRBD2. The CDR3 loop spans 17 amino acids. Germline V gene data show CDR1 as SGHTA and CDR2 as FQGTGA. V lost 2 bases, J lost 1 base, and 8 bases stayed unmatched. The CDR3 DNA is TGTGCCAGCAGCTTATTTGGGGGAGGGGTATCCTACAATGAGCAGTTCTTC. Translated, it gives CASSLFGGGVSYNEQFF.

The chain uses TRBV29-1 and TRBJ1-1; 8 bases fit TRBD1. The CDR3 extends over 12 amino acids. The ends lost 6 bases at V and 1 base at J; junction bases unmatched: 1. Germline CDR1 SQVTM, CDR2 ANQGSEA. Written as DNA, the CDR3 is TGCAGCGTGGACAGGGCGAACACTGAAGCTTTCTTT. Its protein product is CSVDRANTEAFF.

The CDR3 nucleotides are TGTGCCAGCAGCCCGAGACAGGGGTCAAACACCGGGGAGCTGTTTTTT. This sequence encodes CASSPRQGSNTGELFF. The rearrangement uses TRBV11-3 and TRBJ2-2, with TRBD1 matching over 8 bases. The CDR3 totals 16 residues. J lost 2 bases, V lost 5 bases, and 7 bases had no gene match. Per germline, CDR1 SGHNT and CDR2 YENEEA.

This clone was picked up a small number of times. The chain uses TRBV29-1 and TRBJ2-7; the D gene is possibly TRBD2 (5 bases). The germline V and J ends were trimmed by 5 bases and 2 bases, with 13 bases remaining between them. The V gene's germline CDR1 is SQVTM and CDR2 ANQGSEA. The CDR3 runs 13 residues. The CDR3 DNA sequence: TGCAGCGTTCCTCGCCCGGGGACCTACGAGCAGTACTTC. This sequence encodes CSVPRPGTYEQYF.

The genes are TRBV11-2 and TRBJ2-1; D not certain. The CDR3 spans 13 residues. Trimming cost V 0 bases and J 6 bases, with 6 bases left between them. Germline V gene data show CDR1 as SGHAT and CDR2 as FQNNGV. The DNA for the CDR3 is TGTGCCAGCAGCTTAGATCTGGTCAATGAGCAGTTCTTC. This gives the protein CASSLDLVNEQFF.

This sequence joins TRBV27 and TRBJ2-1; TRBD2 aligns across 10 bases. CDR1 MNHEY and CDR2 SMNVEV come from the germline V gene (reference sequence). This CDR3 region has 17 residues. Losses at the gene ends were 1 base for V and 0 bases for J; bases not matched to a gene: 3. The CDR3 DNA sequence: TGTGCCAGCAGTTTATACGCTAGCGGGGGCTCCTACAATGAGCAGTTCTTC. Protein sequence: CASSLYASGGSYNEQFF.

In its sample, this clone was seen a few times. The chain recombines TRBV29-1 with TRBJ2-1; D is perhaps TRBD1 or TRBD2 (6 bases each). V was cut by 5 bases and J by 3 bases, with 14 bases left in between. Germline V CDR1 and CDR2: SQVTM, ANQGSEA. CDR3 size: 14 residues. The CDR3 bases are TGCAGCGTTCGGGGGCGCGGTCTCTACAATGAGCAGTTCTTC. It encodes CSVRGRGLYNEQFF.

V usage is TRBV19 and J usage is TRBJ1-1, with D tentatively TRBD1 (6 bases). The V end lost 5 bases, the J end lost 6 bases, and 13 bases lay between the germline ends. The germline V gene has CDR1 LNHDA and CDR2 SQIVND (reference sequence). The CDR3 totals 13 residues. CDR3 in DNA: TGTGCCAGTAGTGGGGGCAGATGGGCTGAAGCTTTCTTT. Translating gives CASSGGRWAEAFF. The entire variable domain, with the rest obtained from reference TRBV19 and TRBJ1-1, is as follows: DGGITQSPKYLFRKEGQNVTLSCEQNLNHDAMYWYRQDPGQGLRLIYYSQIVNDFQKGDIAEGYSVSREKKESFPLTVTSAQKNPTAFYLCASSGGRWAEAFFGQGTRLTVV.

This chain connects TRBV29-1 to TRBJ1-2, with 7 bases that match TRBD1. Germline V CDR1 and CDR2: SQVTM, ANQGSEA. Trimming took 8 bases from V and 7 from J; bases not matched to a gene: 10. The CDR3 loop spans 12 amino acids. The CDR3 sequence is CSFGGGAFGYTF. Here the CDR3 DNA reads TGCAGCTTTGGAGGGGGCGCTTTTGGCTACACCTTC.

This clone was recorded a few times. V gene TRBV5-5 combines with J gene TRBJ2-2; no clear D gene. V shed 0 bases and J shed 4 bases, with 10 bases lying between them. Germline V gene sequence: CDR1 SGHKS, CDR2 YYEKEE (reference sequence). This CDR3 region has 15 residues. The DNA for the CDR3 is TGTGCCAGCAGCTTGGCTGGAACGAGCACCGGGGAGCTGTTTTTT. This encodes CASSLAGTSTGELFF. Looking up the rest from reference TRBV5-5 and TRBJ2-2 gives the full variable domain: DAGVTQSPTHLIKTRGQQVTLRCSPISGHKSVSWYQQVLGQGPQFIFQYYEKEERGRGNFPDRFSARQFPNYSSELNVNALLLGDSALYLCASSLAGTSTGELFFGEGSRLTVL.

This clone was counted between two and nine times. The V gene is TRBV29-1, the J gene TRBJ1-1; 8 bases are shared with TRBD1. Trimming at V came to 3 bases and at J to 8 bases, leaving 11 bases not matched to a gene. From germline, CDR1 is SQVTM and CDR2 ANQGSEA. The length of the CDR3 is 14 residues. The CDR3 here is CSVERTGTPLEAFF. The CDR3 bases are TGCAGCGTTGAGCGGACAGGGACCCCCTTGGAAGCTTTCTTT.

This chain links TRBV15 with TRBJ2-7; D not certain. Trimming shortened V by 0 bases and J by 0 bases, and 9 bases separated the two germline ends. The CDR3 totals 15 residues. Germline V CDR1 and CDR2: LNHNV, YYDKDF (reference sequence). CDR3 bases: TGTGCCACCAGCAGAGATGTCCGGAGCTCCTACGAGCAGTACTTC. Translating it yields CATSRDVRSSYEQYF.

The CDR3 protein is CASSDSGTTQHF. Written as DNA, the CDR3 is TGTGCCAGCTCCGATTCGGGCACGACCCAGCATTTT. The V and J genes are TRBV28 and TRBJ1-5; D remains ambiguous. Looked up from germline, CDR1 is MDHEN and CDR2 is SYDVKM. V shed 8 bases and J shed 11 bases, with 16 bases lying between them. The CDR3 length is 12 residues.